This entry features one TCR beta chain sequence. Which antigen it targets is not known. No base-level quality is on record; no much larger clone is a single base apart. The immunoSEQ Assay, a bias-controlled multiplex PCR, was used to amplify TCRbeta CDR3 regions from genomic DNA. In the paper's pipeline: Nucleated cell counts per sample were estimated from amplification of reference gene primers within the assay. To quantify the absolute abundance of each unique TCRbeta CDR3 rearrangement, sequence reads were collapsed and filtered. For each sample, productive Simpson clonality was calculated as the square root of Simpson's diversity index across productive rearrangements. In TCRdb, the immuneACCESS table is reduced to in-frame sequences with V and J assigned. These tables do not hold every clone; where another copy was compared, an unresolved V gene accounts for under half, and the others remain unexplained. The V and J calls and clone size were taken over from that table, and D and trimming were inferred from the DNA. Present in this sample are approximately 250,000 clones, 75% to 95% of which were seen just once. Of the sample, about 3% falls within the top ten clones.

These data come from a study of blood T cell repertoires in COVID-19 (dated by TCRdb to the early 2020s). Looking at the study overall: Collaborator samples came from the United States, Italy and Spain and covered acute and convalescent phases of COVID-19. A de-identified subject ID, COVID-19 status, age in years and sex were almost always included in the sample metadata. The repertoires were released in a freely available public database intended as a resource for research on the immune response to SARS-CoV-2. Where available, HLA class I and class II types were taken from metadata supplied by the sample provider and were not determined by assay-based typing. The material from the prospective study consisted of cDNA or gDNA derived from T cells, B-cell-depleted T cells, or PBMCs. Samples were obtained from the ongoing ImmuneRACE study (first 160 participants) and from 950 to 1,500 subjects provided by 6 global collaborators. Subjects who had been exposed to COVID-19, were actively infected with it, or had recovered from it provided the deeply sampled blood TCRbeta repertoires that made up the dataset.

From the cysteine through the phenylalanine, the CDR3 covers 16 amino acids. The sequence is cut down to CDR3 DNA, 48 bases in frame from base 1. The germline V gene provides CDR1 KGHSH and CDR2 LQKENI. The germline V end is reduced by 1 base and the J end by 5 bases; junction bases left unmatched: 2. Participants in the prospective study were aged roughly 18 to 100 years, lived in 20 to 30 United States geographic areas, and enrolled through a virtual design. To assign participants to cohorts, the prospective study relied on clinical history that participants themselves reported in a screening survey and a study questionnaire. Exposed participants had been in contact with someone with a PCR-confirmed or clinician-diagnosed COVID-19 case within 2 weeks of study entry. Each participant in the prospective study had whole blood, serum and a nasopharyngeal or oropharyngeal swab collected by mobile phlebotomists. Over a 2-month period, participants in the prospective study had the option of providing additional blood draws and questionnaires. Before DNA extraction, prospective study blood samples were shipped either frozen or at room temperature.

The investigation overall reported the following: Clinical and demographic metadata were provided uncurated, with the amount varying by source and participant.

The rearranged segments are TRBV18 and TRBJ2-5, with TRBD2 identical over 15 junction bases. The sample comprised PBMCs or T cells enriched from blood (not recorded which). This receptor was identified in a man aged 35-49 years who had been exposed to COVID-19. The base sequence is TGTGCCAGCTCACCACGGACTAGCGGGAGGGGCGAGACCCAGTACTTC. It codes for CASSPRTSGRGETQYF.